In this sample, the clone carrying this T cell receptor (beta chain) turned up once. Trimming shortened V by 3 bases and J by 6 bases, and 13 bases separated the two germline ends. In germline, CDR1 is SGHTA, CDR2 FQGNSA. The CDR3 has 14 residues. TCRdb keeps only in-frame clones here, not all; method: immunoSEQ multiplex PCR. The sample gives fewer than 15,000 clones, approximately 84% of which show up once; 15% to 20% is in the top ten. These data originate in a study of blood T cell repertoires in COVID-19. As for the study in general: From the United States, Italy and Spain came samples of acute and convalescent COVID-19. The analysed material was cDNA or gDNA that came from T cells, B-cell-depleted T cells, or PBMCs.

The V call is TRBV7-2, the J call TRBJ2-3; no clear D gene. The sequenced material came from peripheral blood. The sequence came from a human donor in a cohort sampled during active COVID-19. For the CDR3, the DNA is TGTGCCAGCAGCTTTGGTATCCTCGCGGATACGCAGTATTTT. Its translation is CASSFGILADTQYF.